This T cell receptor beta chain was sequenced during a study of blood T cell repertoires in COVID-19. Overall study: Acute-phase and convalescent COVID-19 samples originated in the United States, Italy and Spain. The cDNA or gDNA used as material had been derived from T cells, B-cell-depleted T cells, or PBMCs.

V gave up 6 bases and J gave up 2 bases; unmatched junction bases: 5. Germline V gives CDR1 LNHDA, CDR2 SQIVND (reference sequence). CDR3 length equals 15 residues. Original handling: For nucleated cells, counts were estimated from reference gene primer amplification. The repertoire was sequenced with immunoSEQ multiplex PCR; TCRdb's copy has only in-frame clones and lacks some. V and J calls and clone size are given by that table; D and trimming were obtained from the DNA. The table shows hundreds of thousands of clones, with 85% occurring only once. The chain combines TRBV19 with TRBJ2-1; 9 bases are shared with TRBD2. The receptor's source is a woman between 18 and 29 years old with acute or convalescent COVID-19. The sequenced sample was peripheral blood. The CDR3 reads CASRAQREAYNEQFF. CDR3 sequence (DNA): TGTGCCAGTAGAGCTCAGCGGGAGGCCTACAATGAGCAGTTCTTC.